This T cell receptor beta chain was obtained from a study of blood T cell repertoires in COVID-19. About the research overall: From the United States, Italy and Spain came samples of acute and convalescent COVID-19. Sources were T cells, B-cell-depleted T cells, or PBMCs; the material itself was cDNA or gDNA.

V lost 3 bases and J lost 1, with 9 bases in between. Germline loops: CDR1 MDHEN, CDR2 SYDVKM. The CDR3 length is 14 residues. Original analysis: Reference gene primer amplification in the assay estimated nucleated cell counts. TCRdb keeps only in-frame clones here, not all; method: immunoSEQ multiplex PCR. V, J and clone size reflect that table, while D and trimming were determined from the DNA. The profile shows tens of thousands of clones, roughly 85% of them singletons. The clonotype was recovered from a human donor in a cohort sampled during active COVID-19. This chain joins TRBV28 and TRBJ2-5; D remains unclear. Material: peripheral blood. As DNA, the CDR3 is TGTGCCAGCAGTTTGGCCACCCTCCAAGAGACCCAGTACTTC. Encoded protein: CASSLATLQETQYF.